These 9 T cell receptor beta chains were sequenced from one sample in a study of T cells in Graves' hyperthyroidism and ophthalmopathy. Amplified TCR beta CDR3 regions came from RNA transcripts. Researchers ran a first-round RT-PCR on the TCR CDR3 using the HTBI primer set. TCRdb passed the multiplex PCR reads through MiXCR, listing each CDR3 protein once. The top ten clones hold 8.9% of a sample with some 800,000 distinct CDR3 sequences, 35% to 45% of them seen once. Specimen: blood. The receptor set was obtained from a man between 18 and 35 years old with Graves' hyperthyroidism.

The rearrangement joins TRBV20-1 to TRBJ2-7, with 8 bases matching TRBD2. Germline V lookup: CDR1 DFQATT, CDR2 SNEGSKA (reference sequence). The CDR3 spans 16 residues. V gave up 5 bases and J gave up 2 bases; unmatched junction bases: 14. The CDR3 is CSASPGGPAGAYEQYF. The CDR3 DNA is TGCAGTGCTTCCCCGGGAGGGCCAGCGGGAGCCTACGAGCAGTACTTC.

This chain links TRBV19 with TRBJ1-2; 7 nucleotides align to TRBD1. Germline loops: CDR1 LNHDA, CDR2 SQIVND (reference sequence). The CDR3 sequence is 14 residues long. V shed 3 bases, J shed 2 bases, and the junction held 3 bases outside the gene matches. The CDR3 coding sequence is TGTGCCAGTAGTATGAGGGGGCCGAACTATGGCTACACCTTC. As protein: CASSMRGPNYGYTF.

The V and J genes are TRBV6-6 and TRBJ2-7, with D tentatively TRBD2 (6 bases). CDR3 length: 14 amino acids. The V gene's germline CDR1 is MNHNY and CDR2 SVGAGI (reference sequence). The V end was cut by 9 bases, the J end by 0 bases, with 15 bases between. The CDR3 protein is CASAGRLSSYEQYF. CDR3 in DNA: TGTGCCAGTGCGGGACGCTTGAGCTCCTACGAGCAGTACTTC.

The sample holds one count of this clonotype. The V call is TRBV7-3, the J call TRBJ2-5, with 13 bases aligning to TRBD2. Losses at the gene ends were 3 bases for V and 3 bases for J; bases not matched to a gene: 4. Germline V gives CDR1 SGHTA, CDR2 FQGTGA. This CDR3 has 16 residues. CDR3 in amino acids: CASSFTSGGAKETQYF. The CDR3 DNA reads as TGTGCCAGCAGCTTTACTAGCGGGGGGGCGAAAGAGACCCAGTACTTC.

This clonotype was counted ten times or more. This chain connects TRBV20-1 to TRBJ2-7; 9 nucleotides line up with TRBD2. The germline V gene encodes CDR1 DFQATT and CDR2 SNEGSKA (reference sequence). The CDR3 is 13 residues long. J was trimmed by 3 bases and V by 1 base; bases with no gene match: 1. CDR3 sequence (DNA): TGCAGTGCTAGAGGGCGGGAGGGCTACGAGCAGTACTTC. Its translation is CSARGREGYEQYF.

The chain employs TRBV7-6 and TRBJ2-7; 7 positions match TRBD2. Germline V gene lookup returns CDR1 SGHVS and CDR2 FNYEAQ. The CDR3 length is 15 residues. V shed 5 bases, J shed 2 bases, and the junction held 9 bases outside the gene matches. The CDR3 loop reads CASSLLADWPYEQYF. The CDR3, as DNA: TGTGCCAGCAGCCTCCTAGCGGACTGGCCCTACGAGCAGTACTTC.

The chain couples TRBV12-3 or TRBV12-4 to TRBJ2-7; the D gene is possibly TRBD1 (5 bases). Trimming shortened V by 6 bases and J by 11 bases, and 23 bases separated the two germline ends. This CDR3 spans 14 amino acids. The CDR3 sequence: CASSPWAQDLLEYF. DNA of the CDR3: TGTGCCAGCAGCCCATGGGCACAGGATCTCCTGGAGTACTTC.

This clonotype was observed a handful of times. V gene TRBV19 combines with J gene TRBJ1-1; unclear D gene. V lost 1 base and J lost 11, with 17 bases in between. The CDR3 totals 14 residues. In germline, CDR1 is LNHDA, CDR2 SQIVND (reference sequence). CDR3: CASSIVPTGHRAFF. DNA for the CDR3: TGTGCCAGTAGTATAGTCCCGACGGGTCATCGGGCTTTCTTT.

This clonotype was observed many times. V gene TRBV20-1 combines with J gene TRBJ2-5; D is ambiguous. Trimming took 5 bases from V and 5 from J, leaving 6 bases between them. The CDR3 runs to 10 residues. The germline gives CDR1 DFQATT, CDR2 SNEGSKA (reference sequence). In nucleotides, the CDR3 is TGCAGTGCTTACCGGGAGACCCAGTACTTC. This encodes CSAYRETQYF.